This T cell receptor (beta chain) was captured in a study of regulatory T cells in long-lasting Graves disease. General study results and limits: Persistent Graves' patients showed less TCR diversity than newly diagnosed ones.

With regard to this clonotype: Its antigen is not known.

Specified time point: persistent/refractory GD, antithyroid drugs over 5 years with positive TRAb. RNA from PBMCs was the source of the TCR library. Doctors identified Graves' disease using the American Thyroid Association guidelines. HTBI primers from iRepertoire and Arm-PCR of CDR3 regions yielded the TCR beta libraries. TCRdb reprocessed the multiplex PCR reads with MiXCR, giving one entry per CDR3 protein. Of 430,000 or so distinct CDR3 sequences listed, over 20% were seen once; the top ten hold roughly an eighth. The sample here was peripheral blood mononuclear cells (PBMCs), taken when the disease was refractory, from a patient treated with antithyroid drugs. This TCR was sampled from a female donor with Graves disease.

CDR3 amino acids: CASSASWGSYNEQFF. CDR3 sequence (DNA): TGTGCCAGCAGCGCCTCGTGGGGCTCCTACAATGAGCAGTTCTTC. This chain joins TRBV12-3 or TRBV12-4 and TRBJ2-1; D gene uncertain. The V gene lost 6 bases and the J gene lost 0 bases, with 12 bases spanning the gap. CDR3 length equals 15 residues.